The rows below give T cell receptor beta chains drawn from one sample of a study of blood T cell repertoires in COVID-19. Clones were read by immunoSEQ multiplex PCR, and TCRdb kept only the in-frame ones, dropping some. The data show 35,000 to 45,000 clones, around four fifths seen once. Sequencing was done on a sample of peripheral blood. These receptor sequences come from a human donor in a cohort sampled during active or convalescent COVID-19. The donor label of this sample is uncertain. Both conserved end residues are part of each CDR3. A D gene is named only where the DNA matches it firmly. Size values are once, few and many counts, or a class for expanded clones, and some rows have none.

>TRBD1|TRBV3-1/TRBV3-2|15|TRBJ2-4|NA
CASSRLQGAKNIQYF
TGTGCCAGCAGCCGCTTACAGGGGGCCAAAAACATTCAGTACTTC
>TRBD2|TRBV7-2|13|TRBJ2-7|many
CASSLVAGDEQYF
TGTGCCAGCAGCTTAGTAGCGGGAGACGAGCAGTACTTC
>NA|TRBV3-1/TRBV3-2|15|TRBJ2-7|NA
CASSQDPREPREQYF
TGTGCCAGCAGCCAAGATCCCCGGGAGCCGAGGGAGCAGTACTTC
>TRBD2|TRBV7-6|15|TRBJ2-1|NA
CASSPWTSGRAEQFF
TGTGCCAGCAGCCCTTGGACTAGCGGGAGGGCTGAGCAGTTCTTC
>TRBD1|TRBV9|15|TRBJ1-4|NA
CASSSIQGAGEKLFF
TGTGCCAGCAGCTCTATACAGGGGGCCGGTGAAAAACTGTTTTTT
>NA|TRBV18|13|TRBJ1-1|NA
CASSPNEGTEAFF
TGTGCCAGCTCACCTAATGAGGGAACGGAAGCTTTCTTT
>TRBD2|TRBV29-1|12|TRBJ2-7|NA
CSASGRKDEQYF
TGCAGCGCAAGCGGGAGGAAGGACGAGCAGTACTTC
>NA|TRBV30|12|TRBJ2-5|NA
CAWSFAGETQYF
TGTGCCTGGAGTTTCGCAGGGGAGACCCAGTACTTC
>NA|TRBV4-1|16|TRBJ2-2|few
CASSQEGVAVTGELFF
TGCGCCAGCAGCCAAGAAGGGGTTGCAGTAACCGGGGAGCTGTTTTTT
>NA|TRBV9|14|TRBJ1-5|once
CASSVGGGNQPQHF
TGTGCCAGCAGCGTGGGGGGGGGCAATCAGCCCCAGCATTTT
>NA|TRBV24-1|15|TRBJ1-5|NA
CATSDGRTVNQPQHF
TGTGCCACCAGTGATGGCAGGACAGTGAATCAGCCCCAGCATTTT
>TRBD2|TRBV3-1/TRBV3-2|15|TRBJ2-5|NA
CASSQDGTSGRTQYF
TGTGCCAGCAGCCAAGATGGGACTAGCGGGAGGACCCAGTACTTC
>NA|TRBV29-1|13|TRBJ1-6|few
CSVEFGRGSPLHF
TGCAGCGTTGAATTTGGGCGGGGGTCACCCCTCCACTTT
>TRBD2|TRBV6-5|14|TRBJ2-1|NA
CASGRLAGNNEQFF
TGTGCCAGCGGCCGACTAGCGGGTAACAATGAGCAGTTCTTC
>NA|TRBV4-2|17|TRBJ2-6|NA
CASHRTVGNSGANVLTF
TGTGCCAGCCATAGGACAGTGGGGAACTCTGGGGCCAACGTCCTGACTTTC
>NA|TRBV30|17|TRBJ2-6|NA
CAWRGQGFISGANVLTF
TGTGCCTGGAGGGGGCAGGGCTTCATCTCTGGGGCCAACGTCCTGACTTTC
>TRBD1|TRBV6-2/TRBV6-3|17|TRBJ2-6|few
CASSPGQGIPGANVLTF
TGTGCCAGCAGTCCGGGACAGGGGATCCCCGGGGCCAACGTCCTGACTTTC
>TRBD2|TRBV18|12|TRBJ2-3|NA
CASSPREGTQYF
TGTGCCAGCTCACCCAGGGAGGGTACGCAGTATTTT
>NA|TRBV11-3|14|TRBJ2-3|NA
CASSLDQGIDTQYF
TGTGCCAGCAGCTTAGACCAGGGGATAGATACGCAGTATTTT
>NA|TRBV7-9|15|TRBJ2-6|NA
CASSLERDGANVLTF
TGTGCCAGCAGCTTAGAGCGTGATGGGGCCAACGTCCTGACTTTC
>NA|TRBV30|11|TRBJ1-3|NA
CAWSAGNTIYF
TGTGCCTGGAGTGCGGGAAACACCATATATTTT
>TRBD1|TRBV7-9|14|TRBJ2-7|NA
CASSLTGGLDEQYF
TGTGCCAGCAGCCTGACAGGGGGCTTGGACGAGCAGTACTTC
>TRBD2|TRBV3-1/TRBV3-2|12|TRBJ2-3|NA
CASSMGLAGAYF
TGTGCCAGCAGCATGGGACTAGCGGGGGCCTACTTT
>NA|TRBV30|13|TRBJ1-1|NA
CAWNRVMNTEAFF
TGTGCCTGGAACAGGGTGATGAACACTGAAGCTTTCTTT
>NA|TRBV5-1|15|TRBJ2-2|few
CASTKEGVNTGELFF
TGCGCCAGCACGAAGGAGGGAGTTAACACCGGGGAGCTGTTTTTT
>NA|TRBV24-1|16|TRBJ2-1|NA
CATSDRIERAHNEQFF
TGTGCCACCAGTGACCGTATTGAGCGGGCTCACAATGAGCAGTTCTTC
>NA|TRBV9|15|TRBJ1-4|NA
CASSPRGLREEKLFF
TGTGCCAGCAGCCCCCGGGGGCTGCGGGAGGAAAAACTGTTTTTT
>TRBD2|TRBV4-2|14|TRBJ2-2|few
CASSQDRGVGELFF
TGTGCCAGCAGCCAAGATCGGGGGGTCGGGGAGCTGTTTTTT
>TRBD1|TRBV11-2|15|TRBJ2-7|NA
CASRGQRTGLREQYF
TGTGCCAGCAGAGGACAGAGGACAGGGTTGCGGGAGCAGTACTTC
>TRBD1|TRBV2|13|TRBJ1-2|NA
CASSGDRFYGYTF
TGTGCCAGCAGTGGGGACAGATTTTATGGCTACACCTTC
>TRBD2|TRBV6-5|11|TRBJ2-3|NA
CASTGGDTQYF
TGTGCCAGCACCGGGGGGGATACGCAGTATTTT
>NA|TRBV5-5|15|TRBJ2-1|few
CASSFNALPGYEQFF
TGTGCCAGCAGCTTTAACGCCCTCCCAGGGTATGAGCAGTTCTTC
>NA|TRBV27|15|TRBJ1-1|NA
CASLGRLYANTEAFF
TGTGCCAGCTTGGGGCGGTTATACGCGAACACTGAAGCTTTCTTT
>NA|TRBV5-5|13|TRBJ2-7|NA
CASSAGTPYEQYF
TGTGCCAGCAGCGCCGGGACACCCTACGAGCAGTACTTC
>NA|TRBV5-1|15|TRBJ2-3|NA
CASSLDVSFTDTQYF
TGCGCCAGCAGCTTGGATGTATCCTTCACAGATACGCAGTATTTT
>TRBD1|TRBV6-5|14|TRBJ1-4|NA
CASRTDRGNEKLFF
TGTGCCAGCAGGACGGACAGGGGTAATGAAAAACTGTTTTTT
>NA|TRBV5-1|14|TRBJ2-3|NA
CASRPGGGTDTQYF
TGCGCCAGCAGACCCGGAGGGGGCACAGATACGCAGTATTTT
>NA|TRBV14|14|TRBJ2-7|NA
CASSQVTGRYEQYF
TGTGCCAGCAGCCAAGTTACAGGGCGGTACGAGCAGTACTTC
>NA|TRBV5-6|13|TRBJ1-2|NA
CASSLSRDYGYTF
TGTGCCAGCAGCTTGTCCAGGGACTATGGCTACACCTTC
>TRBD1|TRBV15|14|TRBJ1-1|NA
CATSSLRGDTEAFF
TGTGCCACCAGCAGCCTCAGGGGGGACACTGAAGCTTTCTTT
>TRBD2|TRBV6-2/TRBV6-3|16|TRBJ2-7|NA
CASNPTSGRSTYEQYF
TGTGCCAGCAACCCGACTAGCGGGAGAAGTACCTACGAGCAGTACTTC
>NA|TRBV2|13|TRBJ2-7|many
CASNGVGGVEQYF
TGTGCCAGCAATGGGGTCGGAGGGGTCGAGCAGTACTTC